These T cell receptor beta chains were read from a single sample in a study of blood T cell repertoires in COVID-19. Sequenced by immunoSEQ multiplex PCR; TCRdb stores in-frame clones only, minus some. The sample records under 250,000 clones, 65% to 90% being singletons. The sequenced sample consisted of peripheral blood. The source of these receptors is a man over 45 with COVID-19, enrolled during active disease. Each CDR3 is given with its conserved first and last residue. A D gene is named only where the DNA matches it firmly. Some rows have no size entry. The others give once, few or many, or a class for an expanded clone.

V,J,D,size,CDR3,DNA
TRBV5-1,TRBJ2-5,NA,NA,CASSPGPSGETQYF,TGCGCCAGCAGCCCCGGTCCCTCTGGAGAGACCCAGTACTTC
TRBV28,TRBJ1-5,TRBD1,NA,CASSAYRGQQPQHF,TGTGCCAGCAGTGCGTACAGGGGGCAACAGCCCCAGCATTTT
TRBV7-8,TRBJ2-6,NA,NA,CASSLVVNVLTF,TGTGCCAGCAGCTTAGTCGTCAACGTCCTGACTTTC
TRBV11-2,TRBJ1-4,NA,NA,CASRETNEKLFF,TGTGCCTCAAGGGAGACTAATGAAAAACTGTTTTTT
TRBV27,TRBJ1-1,TRBD1,few,CASSLSIGTGPEAFF,TGTGCCAGCAGTTTATCGATCGGGACAGGCCCTGAAGCTTTCTTT
TRBV11-2,TRBJ2-5,TRBD2,NA,CASSLDPLAGTKETQYF,TGTGCCAGCAGCTTAGATCCGCTAGCGGGGACCAAAGAGACCCAGTACTTC
TRBV2,TRBJ1-2,NA,NA,CASSEMEGLGGYTF,TGTGCCAGCAGTGAAATGGAGGGACTCGGTGGCTACACCTTC
TRBV19,TRBJ2-2,NA,NA,CASSQRTVGSTGELFF,TGTGCCAGTAGTCAAAGGACAGTGGGGTCCACCGGGGAGCTGTTTTTT
TRBV5-1,TRBJ1-1,NA,NA,CASSTGTSYRSTEAFF,TGCGCCAGCAGCACCGGGACAAGTTACCGTAGCACTGAAGCTTTCTTT
TRBV11-2,TRBJ1-2,NA,NA,CASSPRQFSGGYTF,TGTGCCAGCAGCCCACGACAGTTTTCTGGGGGCTACACCTTC
TRBV6-6,TRBJ1-2,NA,NA,CASSQTETNYGYTF,TGTGCCAGCAGCCAGACGGAGACCAACTATGGCTACACCTTC
TRBV10-3,TRBJ1-2,TRBD1,NA,CAIRTGQGGYGYTF,TGTGCCATCAGGACGGGACAGGGGGGCTATGGCTACACCTTC
TRBV6-5,TRBJ1-5,TRBD1,NA,CASSYGTGRQPQHF,TGTGCCAGCAGTTACGGGACAGGGAGACAGCCCCAGCATTTT